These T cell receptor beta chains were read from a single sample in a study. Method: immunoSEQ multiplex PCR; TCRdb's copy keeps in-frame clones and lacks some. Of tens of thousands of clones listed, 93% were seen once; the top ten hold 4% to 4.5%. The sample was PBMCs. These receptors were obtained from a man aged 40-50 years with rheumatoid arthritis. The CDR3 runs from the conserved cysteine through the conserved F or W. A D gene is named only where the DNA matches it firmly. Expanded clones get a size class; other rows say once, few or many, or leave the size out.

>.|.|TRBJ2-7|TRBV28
TGTGCCAGCAGTTTACAGGGGAGAGGCTCCTACGAGCAGTACTTC
CASSLQGRGSYEQYF
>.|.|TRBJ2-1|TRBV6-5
TGTGCCAGCAGCCCGACAAGTCCCAAAAATGAGCAGTTCTTC
CASSPTSPKNEQFF
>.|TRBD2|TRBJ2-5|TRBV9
TGTGCCAGCAGCCTGGCGGGGGGGCCCGGGGAGACCCAGTACTTC
CASSLAGGPGETQYF
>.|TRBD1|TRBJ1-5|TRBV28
TGTGCCAGCAGAACAGGGGGCCATCAGCCCCAGCATTTT
CASRTGGHQPQHF
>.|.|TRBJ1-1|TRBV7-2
TGTGCCAGCCGCCCGACAGGTATGAACACTGAAGCTTTCTTT
CASRPTGMNTEAFF
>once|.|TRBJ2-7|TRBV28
TGTGACCCGCGTGGCAGGTTTTCCTACGAGCAGTACTTC
CDPRGRFSYEQYF
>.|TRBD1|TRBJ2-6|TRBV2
TGTGCCAGCAGTGAACTAGGGGGCAGGGCCGGGGCCAACGTCCTGACTTTC
CASSELGGRAGANVLTF
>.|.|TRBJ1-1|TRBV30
TGTGCCTGGAGCGGGCTGAACACTGAAGCTTTCTTT
CAWSGLNTEAFF
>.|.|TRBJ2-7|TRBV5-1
TGCGCCAGCAGCTTGGCCGGGGGTTCCTACGAGCAGTACTTC
CASSLAGGSYEQYF
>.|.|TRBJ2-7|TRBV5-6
TGTGCCAGCAGCTTGGCCCTCATTGAGGGAGGCGAGCAGTACTTC
CASSLALIEGGEQYF
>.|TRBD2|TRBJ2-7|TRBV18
TGTGCCAGCTCACCTTCAGCGGGGGTGCAGTACTTC
CASSPSAGVQYF
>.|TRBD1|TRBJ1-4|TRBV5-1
TGCGCCAGCAGCACCTTGACAGGGGGCTCTAATGAAAAACTGTTTTTT
CASSTLTGGSNEKLFF
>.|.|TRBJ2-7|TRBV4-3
TGCGCCAGCAGTCAGAGCGGGACAGGAAGCTCCTACGAGCAGTACTTC
CASSQSGTGSSYEQYF
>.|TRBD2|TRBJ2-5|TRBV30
TGTGCCTGGAGCGCTACTAGCGGCCCAATGGCCCAGTACTTC
CAWSATSGPMAQYF
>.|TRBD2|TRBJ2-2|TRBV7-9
TGTGCCAGCAGCCACCCGGGACTAGCGGGAGGGCCCACCGGGGAGCTGTTTTTT
CASSHPGLAGGPTGELFF
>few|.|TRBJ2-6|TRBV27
TGTGCCAGCAGCGCGGGACAGCCCTCTGGGGCCAACGTCCTGACTTTC
CASSAGQPSGANVLTF
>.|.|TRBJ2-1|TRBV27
TGTGCCAGCAGTTTAGTGAGCTCCTACAATGAGCAGTTCTTC
CASSLVSSYNEQFF
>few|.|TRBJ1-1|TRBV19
TGTGCCAGTGCATGGGGGCAGGGCACTGAAGCTTTCTTT
CASAWGQGTEAFF
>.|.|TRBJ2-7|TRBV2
TGTGCCAGCAGTGCCCGGGGACACTCATCCTACGAGCAGTACTTC
CASSARGHSSYEQYF
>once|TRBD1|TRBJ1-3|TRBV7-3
TGTGCCAGCAGCCAAACAGGGGGTTCTGGAAACACCATATATTTT
CASSQTGGSGNTIYF
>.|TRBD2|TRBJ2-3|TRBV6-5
TGTGCCAGCAGGGACCCGGGACTAGCAACAGATACGCAGTATTTT
CASRDPGLATDTQYF
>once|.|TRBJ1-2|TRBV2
TGTGCCAGCAGTGGGAGGGGACGCCCCTATGGCTACACCTTC
CASSGRGRPYGYTF
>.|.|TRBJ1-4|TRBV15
TGTGCCACCAGCAGAGGTCCCGGAGGGGAGAATGAAAAACTGTTTTTT
CATSRGPGGENEKLFF
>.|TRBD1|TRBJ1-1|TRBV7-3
TGTGCCAGCAGCTCAGGGGGAGTAAACACTGAAGCTTTCTTT
CASSSGGVNTEAFF
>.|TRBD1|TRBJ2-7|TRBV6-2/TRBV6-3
TGTGCCAGCAGTGGGCAGGGGGTGTCCGAGCAGTACTTC
CASSGQGVSEQYF
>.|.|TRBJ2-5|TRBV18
TGTGCCAGCTCACCCCCCGGAGAGACCCAGTACTTC
CASSPPGETQYF
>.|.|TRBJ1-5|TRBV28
TGTGCCAGCAGCCTGTCAGGGGTCCCTAGCAATCAGCCCCAGCATTTT
CASSLSGVPSNQPQHF
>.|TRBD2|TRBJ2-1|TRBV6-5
TGTGCCAGCATCGCGCTTAGCGGGAACCATGAGCAGTTCTTC
CASIALSGNHEQFF
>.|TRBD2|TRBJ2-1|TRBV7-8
TGTGCCAGCAGCTTAGTGGGGCTAGCGGGGGCCGTTGTCTACAATGAGCAGTTCTTC
CASSLVGLAGAVVYNEQFF
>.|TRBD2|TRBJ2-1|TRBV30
TGTGCCTGGAGTCTGGGGGGACTAGCGGGGAATGAGCAGTTCTTC
CAWSLGGLAGNEQFF
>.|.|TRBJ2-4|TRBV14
TGTGCCAGCAGCCAAGATGCGGTAGGAAACATTCAGTACTTC
CASSQDAVGNIQYF
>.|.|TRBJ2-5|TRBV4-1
TGCGCCAGCAGCCCCGACACGGAAGAGACCCAGTACTTC
CASSPDTEETQYF
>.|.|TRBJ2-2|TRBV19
TGTGCCAGTAGGCAGGAAGAGGAGCTGTTTTTT
CASRQEEELFF
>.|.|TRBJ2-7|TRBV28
TGTGCCACCGGTGGGTCCGGGGTTACCTACGAGCAGTACTTC
CATGGSGVTYEQYF
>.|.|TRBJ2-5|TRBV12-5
TGTGCTAGTGGTTTGTCCGGGATCCAAGAGACCCAGTACTTC
CASGLSGIQETQYF
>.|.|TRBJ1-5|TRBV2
TGTGCCAGCAGTGAAAGGGGAGGGGCGGTCAGCAATCAGCCCCAGCATTTT
CASSERGGAVSNQPQHF
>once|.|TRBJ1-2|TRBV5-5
TGTGCCAGCAGCCCGTCTGACAGCACCTTCTATGGCTACACCTTC
CASSPSDSTFYGYTF
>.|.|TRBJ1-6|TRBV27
TGTGCCAGCAGTTTATCGCGGTATTCTAATTCACCCCTCCACTTT
CASSLSRYSNSPLHF
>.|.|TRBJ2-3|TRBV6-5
TGTGCCAGCAGTAGGGGCGGGAATACAGATACGCAGTATTTT
CASSRGGNTDTQYF
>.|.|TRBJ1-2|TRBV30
TGTGCCTGGACCCGGGCCCCCGGAGGCTACACCTTC
CAWTRAPGGYTF
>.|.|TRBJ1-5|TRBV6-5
TGTGCCAGCAGTTACTCGGAAGCCTATCAGCCCCAGCATTTT
CASSYSEAYQPQHF
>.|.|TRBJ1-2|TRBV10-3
TGTGCCATCAGTGAGAACAGCAATTATGGCTACACCTTC
CAISENSNYGYTF
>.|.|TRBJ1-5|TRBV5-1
TGCGCCAGCAGCTTGGATACACTTTCGCAGCCCCAGCATTTT
CASSLDTLSQPQHF
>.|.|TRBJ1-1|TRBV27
TGTGCCAGCAGTCCACGGCTGAACACTGAAGCTTTCTTT
CASSPRLNTEAFF
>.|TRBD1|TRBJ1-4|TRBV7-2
TGTGCCAGCAGCTCAGGGGATACAGGGGACCCTAATGAAAAACTGTTTTTT
CASSSGDTGDPNEKLFF
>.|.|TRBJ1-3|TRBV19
TGTGCCAGTAGTATCCGGACGCACTCTGGAAACACCATATATTTT
CASSIRTHSGNTIYF
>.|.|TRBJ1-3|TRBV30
TGTGCCTCCACCCAGGGTGTCGGAAACACCATATATTTT
CASTQGVGNTIYF
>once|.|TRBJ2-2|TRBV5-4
TGTGCCAGCAGCGTATTTACCGGGGAGCTGTTTTTT
CASSVFTGELFF
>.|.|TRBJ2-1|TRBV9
TGTGCCAGCAGCGCGTCCCCCGGGGGCGGATTCTACAATGAGCAGTTCTTC
CASSASPGGGFYNEQFF
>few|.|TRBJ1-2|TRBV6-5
TGTGCCAGCAACTACAAGGCACAGGGTTATGGCTACACCTTC
CASNYKAQGYGYTF
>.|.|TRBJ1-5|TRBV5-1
TGCGCCAGCAGCTCGTTGGGGGGTCGGCCCCAGCATTTT
CASSSLGGRPQHF
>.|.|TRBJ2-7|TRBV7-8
TGTGCCAGCAGCTTAATCGGGGACTCCTACGAGCAGTACTTC
CASSLIGDSYEQYF